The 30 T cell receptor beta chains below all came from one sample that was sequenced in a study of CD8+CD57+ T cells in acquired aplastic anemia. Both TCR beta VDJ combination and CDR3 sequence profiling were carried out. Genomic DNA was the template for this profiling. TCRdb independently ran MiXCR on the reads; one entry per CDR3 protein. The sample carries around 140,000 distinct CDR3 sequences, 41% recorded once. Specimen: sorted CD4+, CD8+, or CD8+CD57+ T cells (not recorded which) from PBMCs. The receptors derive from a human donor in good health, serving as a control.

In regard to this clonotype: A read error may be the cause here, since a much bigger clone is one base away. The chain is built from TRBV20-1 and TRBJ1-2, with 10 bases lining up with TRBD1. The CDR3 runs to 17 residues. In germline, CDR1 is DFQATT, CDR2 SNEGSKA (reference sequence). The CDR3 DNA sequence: TGCAGTGCTAGAGATCTCGGGACAGGGGAGGACGGCTATAGCTACACCTTC. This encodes CSARDLGTGEDGYSYTF.

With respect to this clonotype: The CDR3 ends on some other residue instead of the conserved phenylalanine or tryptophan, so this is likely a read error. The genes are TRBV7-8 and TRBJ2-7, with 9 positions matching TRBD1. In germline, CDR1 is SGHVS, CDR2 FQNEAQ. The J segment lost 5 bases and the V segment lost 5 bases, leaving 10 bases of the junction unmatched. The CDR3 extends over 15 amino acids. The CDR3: CASSQLGQGLHEQYY. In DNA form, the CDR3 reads TGTGCCAGCAGCCAGCTGGGACAGGGTCTACACGAGCAGTACTAC.

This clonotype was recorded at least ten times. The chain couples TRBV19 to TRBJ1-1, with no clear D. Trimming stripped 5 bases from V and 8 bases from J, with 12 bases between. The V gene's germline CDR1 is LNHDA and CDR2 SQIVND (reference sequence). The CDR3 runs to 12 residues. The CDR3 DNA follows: TGTGCCAGTAGTCGGTCGAGGCGGGAAGCTTTCTTT. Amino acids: CASSRSRREAFF.

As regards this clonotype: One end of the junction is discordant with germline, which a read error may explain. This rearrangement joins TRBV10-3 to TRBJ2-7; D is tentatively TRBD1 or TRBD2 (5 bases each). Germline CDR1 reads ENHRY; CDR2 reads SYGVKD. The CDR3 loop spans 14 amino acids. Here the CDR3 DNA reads TGTGCCATCAGGGCCGGGGACGCCATTTACAATGAGCAGTTC. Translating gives CAIRAGDAIYNEQF.

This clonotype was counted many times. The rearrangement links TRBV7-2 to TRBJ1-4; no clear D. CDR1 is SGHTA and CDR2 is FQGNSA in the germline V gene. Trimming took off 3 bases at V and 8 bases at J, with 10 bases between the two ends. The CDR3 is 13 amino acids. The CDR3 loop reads CASSFGRREKLFF. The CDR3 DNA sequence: TGTGCCAGCAGCTTCGGACGTCGAGAAAAACTGTTTTTT.

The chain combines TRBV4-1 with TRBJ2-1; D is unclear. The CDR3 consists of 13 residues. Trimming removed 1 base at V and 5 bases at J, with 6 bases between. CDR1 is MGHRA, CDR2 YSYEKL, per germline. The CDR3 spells CASSQAADNEQFF. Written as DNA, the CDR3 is TGCGCCAGCAGCCAAGCGGCTGACAATGAGCAGTTCTTC.

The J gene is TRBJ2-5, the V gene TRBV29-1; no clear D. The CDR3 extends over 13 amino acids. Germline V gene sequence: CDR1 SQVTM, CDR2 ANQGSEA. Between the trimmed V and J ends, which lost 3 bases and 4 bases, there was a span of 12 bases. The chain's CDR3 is CSVDSALSETQYF. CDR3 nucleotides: TGCAGCGTTGATTCGGCCCTCTCAGAGACCCAGTACTTC.

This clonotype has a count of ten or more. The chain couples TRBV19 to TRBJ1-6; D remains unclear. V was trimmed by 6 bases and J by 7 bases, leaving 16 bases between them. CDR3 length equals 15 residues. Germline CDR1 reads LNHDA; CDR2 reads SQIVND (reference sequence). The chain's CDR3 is CASSSHRATNSPLHF. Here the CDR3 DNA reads TGTGCCAGTAGCTCCCATCGGGCGACCAATTCACCCCTCCACTTT.

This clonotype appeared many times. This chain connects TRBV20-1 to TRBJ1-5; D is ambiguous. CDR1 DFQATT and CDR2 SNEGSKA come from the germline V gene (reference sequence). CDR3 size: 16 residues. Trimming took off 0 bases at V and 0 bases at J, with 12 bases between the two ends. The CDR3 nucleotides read TGCAGTGCTAGAGAACCGTGGGATGATAGCAATCAGCCCCAGCATTTT. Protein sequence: CSAREPWDDSNQPQHF.

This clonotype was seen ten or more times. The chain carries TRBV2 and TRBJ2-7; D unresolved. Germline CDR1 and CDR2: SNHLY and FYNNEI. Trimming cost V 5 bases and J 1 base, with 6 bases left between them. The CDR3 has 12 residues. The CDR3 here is CASSHDSYEQYF. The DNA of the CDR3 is TGTGCCAGCAGTCACGATTCCTACGAGCAGTACTTC.

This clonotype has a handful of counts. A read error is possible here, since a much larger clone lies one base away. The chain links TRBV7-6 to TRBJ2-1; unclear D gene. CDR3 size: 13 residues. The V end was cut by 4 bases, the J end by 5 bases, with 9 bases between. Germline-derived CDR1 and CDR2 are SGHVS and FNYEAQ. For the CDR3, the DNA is TGTGCCAGCAGCTCCGCTTTGGACAATGAGCAGTTCTTC. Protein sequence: CASSSALDNEQFF.

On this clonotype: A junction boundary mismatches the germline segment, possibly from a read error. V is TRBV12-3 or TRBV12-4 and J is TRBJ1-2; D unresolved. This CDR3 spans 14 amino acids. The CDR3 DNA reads TGTGCCAGCAGTTTAGATACGGGGAAAGGTGGCTGCACCTTC. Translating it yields CASSLDTGKGGCTF.

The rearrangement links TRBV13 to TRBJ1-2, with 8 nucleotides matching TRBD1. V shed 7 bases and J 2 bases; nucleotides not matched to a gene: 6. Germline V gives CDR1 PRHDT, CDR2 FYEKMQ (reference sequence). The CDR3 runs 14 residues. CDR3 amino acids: CASTNDRGNYGYTF. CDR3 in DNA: TGTGCCAGCACCAACGACAGGGGCAACTATGGCTACACCTTC.

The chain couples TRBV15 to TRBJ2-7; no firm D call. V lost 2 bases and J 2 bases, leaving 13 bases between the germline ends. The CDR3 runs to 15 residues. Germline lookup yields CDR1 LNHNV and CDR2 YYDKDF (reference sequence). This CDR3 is CATSRSTTDPYEQYF. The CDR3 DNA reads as TGTGCCACCAGCAGATCAACGACGGATCCCTACGAGCAGTACTTC.

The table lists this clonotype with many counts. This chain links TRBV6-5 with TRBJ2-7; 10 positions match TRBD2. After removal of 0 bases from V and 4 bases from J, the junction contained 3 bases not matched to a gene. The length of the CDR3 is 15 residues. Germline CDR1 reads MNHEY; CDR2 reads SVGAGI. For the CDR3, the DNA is TGTGCCAGCAGTTACTCGTCTAGCGGGAGATACGAGCAGTACTTC. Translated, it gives CASSYSSSGRYEQYF.

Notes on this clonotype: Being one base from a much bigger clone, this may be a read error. This CDR3 reads CASSLIAPNEQSF. The CDR3, as DNA: TGCGCCAGCAGCTTGATAGCCCCCAATGAGCAGTCCTTC. The chain is built from TRBV5-1 and TRBJ2-1; no definite D call. The CDR3 has 13 residues. Germline CDR1 reads SGHRS; CDR2 reads YFSETQ. The full variable domain, in which reference TRBV5-1 and TRBJ2-1 provide the parts outside the CDR3, is KAGVTQTPRYLIKTRGQQVTLSCSPISGHRSVSWYQQTPGQGLQFLFEYFSETQRNKGNFPGRFSGRQFSNSRSEMNVSTLELGDSALYLCASSLIAPNEQSFGPGTRLTVL.

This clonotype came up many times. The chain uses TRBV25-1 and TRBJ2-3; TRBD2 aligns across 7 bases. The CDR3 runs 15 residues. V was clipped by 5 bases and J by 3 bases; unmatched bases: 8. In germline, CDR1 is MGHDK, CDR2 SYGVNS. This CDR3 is CASSPSGRVTDTQYF. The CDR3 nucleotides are TGTGCCAGCAGTCCTTCGGGGAGGGTTACAGATACGCAGTATTTT. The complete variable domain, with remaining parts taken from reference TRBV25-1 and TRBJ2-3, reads EADIYQTPRYLVIGTGKKITLECSQTMGHDKMYWYQQDPGMELHLIHYSYGVNSTEKGDLSSESTVSRIRTEHFPLTLESARPSHTSQYLCASSPSGRVTDTQYFGPGTRLTVL.

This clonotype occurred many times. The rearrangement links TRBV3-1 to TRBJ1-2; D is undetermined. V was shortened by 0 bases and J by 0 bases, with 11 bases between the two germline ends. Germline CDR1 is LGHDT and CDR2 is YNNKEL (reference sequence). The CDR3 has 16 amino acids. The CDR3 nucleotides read TGTGCCAGCAGCCAAGATGGCGCTGCCACTAACTATGGCTACACCTTC. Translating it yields CASSQDGAATNYGYTF.

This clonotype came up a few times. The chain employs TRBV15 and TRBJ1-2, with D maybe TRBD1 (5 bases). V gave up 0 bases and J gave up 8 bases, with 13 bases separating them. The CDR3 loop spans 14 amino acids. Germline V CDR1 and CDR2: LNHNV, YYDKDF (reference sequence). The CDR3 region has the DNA TGTGCCACCAGCAGAGATCTCCAGGGCGGAGGCTACACCTTC. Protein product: CATSRDLQGGGYTF.

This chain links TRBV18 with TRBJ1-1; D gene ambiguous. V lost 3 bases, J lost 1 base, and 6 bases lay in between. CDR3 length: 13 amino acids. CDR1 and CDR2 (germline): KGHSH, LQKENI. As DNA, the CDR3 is TGTGCCAGCTCACCGGCAGGGAACACTGAAGCTTTCTTT. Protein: CASSPAGNTEAFF.

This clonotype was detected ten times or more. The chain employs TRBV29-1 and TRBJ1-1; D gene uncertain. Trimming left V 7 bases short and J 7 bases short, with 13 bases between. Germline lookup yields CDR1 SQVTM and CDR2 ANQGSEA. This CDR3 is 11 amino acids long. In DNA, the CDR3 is TGCAGCGCCGGCGAATTATTTGAAGCTTTCTTT. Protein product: CSAGELFEAFF.

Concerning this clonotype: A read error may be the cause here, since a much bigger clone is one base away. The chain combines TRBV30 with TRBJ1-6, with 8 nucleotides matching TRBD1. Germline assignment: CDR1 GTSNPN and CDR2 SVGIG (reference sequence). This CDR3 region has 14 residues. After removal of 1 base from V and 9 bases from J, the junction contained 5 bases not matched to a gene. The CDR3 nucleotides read TGTGCCTGGAGTGGGGACAGGAATAGTTCACCCCTCCACTTT. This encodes CAWSGDRNSSPLHF.

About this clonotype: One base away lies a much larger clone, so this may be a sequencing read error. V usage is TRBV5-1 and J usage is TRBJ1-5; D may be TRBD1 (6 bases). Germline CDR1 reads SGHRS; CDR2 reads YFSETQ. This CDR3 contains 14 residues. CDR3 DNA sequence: TGCGCCAGCAGCTTGAAGGCAGGGGAACAGCCCCGGCATTTT. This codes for CASSLKAGEQPRHF.

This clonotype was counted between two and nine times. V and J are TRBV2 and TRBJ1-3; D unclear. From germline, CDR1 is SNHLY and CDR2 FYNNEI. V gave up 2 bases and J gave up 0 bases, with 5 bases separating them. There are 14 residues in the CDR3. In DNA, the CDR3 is TGTGCCAGCAGTGAACAGACCTCTGGAAACACCATATATTTT. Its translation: CASSEQTSGNTIYF. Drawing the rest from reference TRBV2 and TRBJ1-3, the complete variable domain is EPEVTQTPSHQVTQMGQEVILRCVPISNHLYFYWYRQILGQKVEFLVSFYNNEISEKSEIFDDQFSVERPDGSNFTLKIRSTKLEDSAMYFCASSEQTSGNTIYFGEGSWLTVV.

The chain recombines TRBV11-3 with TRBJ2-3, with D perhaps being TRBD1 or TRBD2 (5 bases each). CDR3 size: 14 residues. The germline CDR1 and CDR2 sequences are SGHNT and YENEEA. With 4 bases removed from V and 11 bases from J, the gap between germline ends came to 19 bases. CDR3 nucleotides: TGTGCCAGCAGCTGGGGCGGGTTACGGACGATGCAGTATTTT. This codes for CASSWGGLRTMQYF.

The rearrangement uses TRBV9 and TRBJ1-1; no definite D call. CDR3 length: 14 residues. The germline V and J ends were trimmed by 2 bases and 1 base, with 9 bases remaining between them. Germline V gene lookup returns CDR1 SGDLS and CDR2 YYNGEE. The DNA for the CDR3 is TGTGCCAGCAGCGTCGATTCAGGGAACACTGAAGCTTTCTTT. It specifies CASSVDSGNTEAFF.

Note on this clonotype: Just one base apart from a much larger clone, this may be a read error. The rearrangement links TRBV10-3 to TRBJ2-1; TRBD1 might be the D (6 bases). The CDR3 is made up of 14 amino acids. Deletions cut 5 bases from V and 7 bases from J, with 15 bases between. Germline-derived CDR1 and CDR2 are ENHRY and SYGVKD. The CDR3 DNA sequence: TGTGCCATCAGTTTAGCCCCCAGGGGTAATGAGCAGTTCTTC. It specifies CAISLAPRGNEQFF.

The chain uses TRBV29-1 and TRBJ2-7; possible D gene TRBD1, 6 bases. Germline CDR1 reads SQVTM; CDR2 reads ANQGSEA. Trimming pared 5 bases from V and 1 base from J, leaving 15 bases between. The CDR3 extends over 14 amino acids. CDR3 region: CSVLGWGRSYEQYF. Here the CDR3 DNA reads TGCAGCGTTCTCGGCTGGGGGCGATCCTACGAGCAGTACTTC.

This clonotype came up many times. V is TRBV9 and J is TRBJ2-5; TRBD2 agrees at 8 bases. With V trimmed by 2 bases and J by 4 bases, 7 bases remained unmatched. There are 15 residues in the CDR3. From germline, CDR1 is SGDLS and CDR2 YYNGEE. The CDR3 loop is CASSVSAGVIETQYF. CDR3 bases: TGTGCCAGCAGCGTCTCAGCGGGAGTGATAGAGACCCAGTACTTC.

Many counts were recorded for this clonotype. In DNA, the CDR3 is TGCAGTGCTAGAGATCTAACAGGGTCTATGGAGACCCAGTACTTC. As protein: CSARDLTGSMETQYF. The chain couples TRBV20-1 to TRBJ2-5; TRBD1 might be the D (6 bases). This CDR3 has 15 residues. V was trimmed by 0 bases and J by 5 bases, leaving 16 bases between them. Germline CDR1 is DFQATT and CDR2 is SNEGSKA (reference sequence).